This T cell receptor beta chain emerged from a study of shared clonotypes between healthy human individuals. In the study overall: Each donor's CD4 naive and CD4 memory cells filled three plates apiece, CD8 naive two, and CD8 memory one.

Data came from immunoSEQ multiplex PCR; TCRdb stores just in-frame clones and leaves some out. The table records 1.6 million or so clones, roughly 97% of them present only once. Broader study findings: Clonotypes shared by all four sorted-subset donors had higher generation probabilities than non-shared clonotypes.

J was trimmed by 2 bases and V by 5 bases; bases with no gene match: 4. This CDR3 has 14 amino acids. Germline V gene data show CDR1 as SGHNT and CDR2 as YENEEA. As for this clone: Its antigen is as yet unknown.

This chain links TRBV11-3 with TRBJ2-5, with 8 positions matching TRBD1. This receptor was identified in a man aged 25 to 40 in good health. Specimen: naive CD4+ T cells sorted from blood. The sample's subset: CD45RA+ positively selected. CDR3 coding DNA: TGTGCCAGCAGCCCCGGACAGGGACAAGAGACCCAGTACTTC. Protein product: CASSPGQGQETQYF.